Listed below are T cell receptor beta chains from one sample, sequenced in a study of cytomegalovirus exposure and HLA in healthy donors. TCRdb's copy holds only in-frame clones and misses some; the assay was immunoSEQ multiplex PCR. Of 150,000 to 200,000 clones in the sample, about four fifths are singletons; the top ten hold about 0.25%. The sequencing input was PBMCs. Receptor source: a boy aged 5-17 years in good health and CMV-seronegative. Each CDR3 is given with its conserved first and last residue. D genes are given only for firm matches. Some rows mark clone size as missing; the rest say once, few, many or name a class of expanded clone.

>TRBV5-6|-|TRBD2|TRBJ2-7
TGTGCCGGGGGACTAGCGGGATCCTACGAGCAGTACTTC
CAGGLAGSYEQYF
>TRBV5-1|few|TRBD1|TRBJ1-1
TGCGCCAGCAGCAGGAAGACAGGGGCCGATGAAGCTTTCTTT
CASSRKTGADEAFF
>TRBV9|-|-|TRBJ2-1
TGTGCCAGCAGCCCAAGAAGCGGTCCCGTGAGAGAGCAGTTCTTC
CASSPRSGPVREQFF
>TRBV5-6|-|-|TRBJ2-7
TGTGCCAGCAGCATTCCCAGGGTTGGTTCTTACGAGCAGTACTTC
CASSIPRVGSYEQYF
>TRBV7-2|-|TRBD2|TRBJ2-7
TGTGCCAGCAGCTTAGGGCTAGCGGGAGGCGAGCAGTACTTC
CASSLGLAGGEQYF
>TRBV5-4|few|TRBD1|TRBJ1-4
TGTGCCAGCAGCTCAGCCCCGGGACAGTCTAATGAAAAACTGTTTTTT
CASSSAPGQSNEKLFF
>TRBV18|-|-|TRBJ2-4
TGTGCCAGCTCACCACCCGGGAAAAACATTCAGTACTTC
CASSPPGKNIQYF
>TRBV6-5|few|-|TRBJ2-7
TGTGCCAGCAGTTACTCGGCCAGTATCACGGGAGAGCAGTACTTC
CASSYSASITGEQYF
>TRBV9|-|-|TRBJ2-7
TGTGCCAGCAATCCAACGGGTGCTGTCTACGAGCAGTACTTC
CASNPTGAVYEQYF
>TRBV5-1|once|TRBD1|TRBJ1-4
TGCGCCAGCAGCTCAACGCCCCGACAGGGGAATGAAAAACTGTTTTTT
CASSSTPRQGNEKLFF
>TRBV4-1|few|TRBD1|TRBJ1-2
TGCGCCAGCAGCCAAGACGGTGAGACAGGGATTAACTATGGCTACACCTTC
CASSQDGETGINYGYTF
>TRBV6-1|-|TRBD1|TRBJ2-1
TGTGCCAGCAGTGCCCGGACAGGTGGCGGAAATGAGCAGTTCTTC
CASSARTGGGNEQFF
>TRBV4-1|-|-|TRBJ2-3
TGCGCCAGCAGCCAAGCTAGCGCAAGCACAGATACGCAGTATTTT
CASSQASASTDTQYF
>TRBV19|-|TRBD2|TRBJ2-2
TGTGCCAGTAGGCTAGCGGGCACCGGGGAGCTGTTTTTT
CASRLAGTGELFF
>TRBV4-2|-|TRBD2|TRBJ2-1
TGTGCCAGCAGCCATCGCACCAGCGGGAGGCGGAGCGGGGGTGAGCAGTTCTTC
CASSHRTSGRRSGGEQFF
>TRBV9|-|-|TRBJ1-1
TGTGCCAGCAGCGCCCCAGACAGCCATGAAGCTTTCTTT
CASSAPDSHEAFF
>TRBV6-1|-|-|TRBJ2-1
TGTGCCAGCAGTGAAGCGTTTAAGTTCTTC
CASSEAFKFF
>TRBV5-8|-|-|TRBJ2-7
TGTGCCAGCAGCTTGGAGGTCGTTGGGCCGTCCGAGCAGTACTTC
CASSLEVVGPSEQYF
>TRBV29-1|-|-|TRBJ2-1
TGCAGCGTTCAGGGTACTAACAATGAGCAGTTCTTC
CSVQGTNNEQFF
>TRBV20-1|-|-|TRBJ1-2
TGCAGTGCTCCGGACAGAAATGGCTACACCTTC
CSAPDRNGYTF
>TRBV28|-|-|TRBJ1-2
TGTGCCAGCAGCGGAACCTACAGGGATGGCTACACCTTC
CASSGTYRDGYTF
>TRBV27|-|-|TRBJ2-7
TGTGCCAGCAGTTTTCACCTCGGGATATTGGGATACGAGCAGTACTTC
CASSFHLGILGYEQYF
>TRBV6-1|-|TRBD1|TRBJ1-2
TGTGCCAGCAGTGGGCCGGGACAGCCTTTCTATGGCTACACCTTC
CASSGPGQPFYGYTF